The next 8 T cell receptor beta chains were all read from a single sample in a study of shared clonotypes between healthy human individuals. Clones were read by immunoSEQ multiplex PCR, and TCRdb kept only the in-frame ones, dropping some. Among some 2.3 million clones listed, more than 80% were seen once. The sequencing input was naive CD4+ T cells from PBMCs. Subset in this sample: CD45RA+ positively selected. The receptors come from a man younger than 30 in good health. Some clones in this sample may be carry-over from other donors' samples.

The CDR3 spells CASSLTGTRLFF. Here the CDR3 DNA reads TGTGCCAGCAGCTTGACCGGGACTAGGTTATTCTTC. This chain links TRBV5-6 with TRBJ2-1; 8 bases are shared with TRBD2. The V and J ends lost 1 base and 16 bases, in that order; junction bases with no gene match: 7. Germline V gene data show CDR1 as SGHDT and CDR2 as YYEEEE. CDR3 length: 12 amino acids.

On this clone itself: Other DNA sequences in this specimen translate into the identical CDR3. The chain is built from TRBV4-2 and TRBJ2-7; 12 bases are shared with TRBD2. The germline V gene encodes CDR1 LGHNA and CDR2 YNFKEQ. Losses at the gene ends were 1 base for V and 2 bases for J; bases not matched to a gene: 3. The CDR3 spans 16 residues. The CDR3 region has the DNA TGTGCCAGCAGCCAAGTCCTAGCGGGAGGGCCCTACGAGCAGTACTTC. Translation: CASSQVLAGGPYEQYF.

V usage is TRBV9 and J usage is TRBJ2-1, with 7 bases lining up with TRBD2. The trim removed 3 bases at V and 4 bases at J, leaving 13 bases unmatched. CDR1 and CDR2 (germline): SGDLS, YYNGEE. The CDR3 contains 17 residues. CDR3: CASSGRVVGGRYNEQFF. The CDR3 region has the DNA TGTGCCAGCAGCGGCCGTGTGGTGGGAGGGCGTTACAATGAGCAGTTCTTC.

The chain is built from TRBV5-5 and TRBJ1-1; D is undetermined. The CDR3 consists of 17 residues. Germline V gene data show CDR1 as SGHKS and CDR2 as YYEKEE (reference sequence). V lost 4 bases and J lost 0, with 19 bases in between. This CDR3 reads CASSRAPGFYMNTEAFF. CDR3 DNA sequence: TGTGCCAGCAGCCGGGCCCCGGGGTTTTACATGAACACTGAAGCTTTCTTT.

The V gene is TRBV5-8, the J gene TRBJ2-5; no reliable D call. V shed 0 bases and J shed 5 bases, with 8 bases lying between them. CDR3 size: 13 residues. Germline V gives CDR1 SGHTS, CDR2 YDEGEE. CDR3 nucleotide sequence: TGTGCCAGCAGCTTGGGGCTTTGGGAGACCCAGTACTTC. As protein: CASSLGLWETQYF.

V gene TRBV11-2 combines with J gene TRBJ2-3; TRBD1 matches 9 bases. The germline V gene encodes CDR1 SGHAT and CDR2 FQNNGV. V lost 1 base and J lost 0; bases outside the gene matches: 5. The length of the CDR3 is 17 residues. Written as DNA, the CDR3 is TGTGCCAGCAGCTTAGCACAGGGACAGGGTAGCACAGATACGCAGTATTTT. Amino acids: CASSLAQGQGSTDTQYF.

V and J are TRBV19 and TRBJ2-1; D could derive from TRBD1 or TRBD2 (6 bases each). CDR3 size: 15 residues. Germline V gives CDR1 LNHDA, CDR2 SQIVND (reference sequence). V shed 4 bases and J shed 10 bases, with 20 bases lying between them. CDR3 coding DNA: TGTGCCAGTAGTAACCGGGGGTCGGGGGCCGACGAGCAGTTCTTC. It encodes CASSNRGSGADEQFF.

Only a few counts were recorded for this clone. The CDR3 here is CASSPAQGAGTEAFF. The CDR3 coding sequence is TGTGCCAGCAGTCCCGCTCAGGGGGCAGGCACTGAAGCTTTCTTT. The V call is TRBV28, the J call TRBJ1-1; TRBD1 matches at 8 bases. There are 15 residues in the CDR3. V lost 5 bases, J lost 4 bases, and 9 bases stayed unmatched. Germline loops: CDR1 MDHEN, CDR2 SYDVKM.